This TCR beta chain was identified during a study of metastatic and nonmetastatic thyroid tumors. Study overall: Patients with malignant and benign thyroid disease provided blood and tumor or nodule tissue, whose repertoires were compared.

Thyroid surgery was performed in patients who had received no treatment beforehand. Germline V gene data show CDR1 as MNHNS and CDR2 as SASEGT. Trimming took off 2 bases at V and 0 bases at J, with 11 bases between the two ends. CDR3 length: 15 residues. Authors' methods: The study took CDR3 differences across clinicopathological groups and made a distant-metastasis classifier for papillary thyroid cancer from them. TCRdb re-called clones from the PCR reads using MiXCR. The V and J calls were not made by the authors but by TCRdb's processing. The sample lists around 22,000 clones, less than 25% seen once, with over 6.5% in the top ten. This clone has a handful of counts.

The gene calls are TRBV6-1 and TRBJ2-7, with D tentatively TRBD2 (6 bases). Sequenced material: blood. This receptor was obtained from a female donor with papillary thyroid cancer or a benign thyroid nodule (not recorded which). Some clones in this sample may be carry-over from other donors' samples. The CDR3 nucleotides are TGTGCCAGCAGTGAACTGTCCGGGAGCTCCTACGAGCAGTACTTC. Encoded protein: CASSELSGSSYEQYF.